The 27 T cell receptor beta chains given below trace back to one sample, sequenced in a study of blood T cell repertoires in COVID-19. Data came from immunoSEQ multiplex PCR; TCRdb stores just in-frame clones and leaves some out. Of 5,500 to 7,500 clones listed, roughly 90% are singletons. Source material: peripheral blood. The receptors stem from a human donor in a cohort sampled during active COVID-19.

V is TRBV29-1 and J is TRBJ2-1, with 11 bases lining up with TRBD2. The CDR3 covers 15 residues. V was pared by 2 bases and J by 2 bases, with 2 bases of the junction left unmatched. Germline V CDR1 and CDR2: SQVTM, ANQGSEA. In DNA, the CDR3 is TGCAGCGTTGAACTACTAGCGGGAGCCTACAATGAGCAGTTCTTC. Translating gives CSVELLAGAYNEQFF.

This clone came up once. This chain joins TRBV27 and TRBJ1-5; no reliable D call. V shed 0 bases and J shed 4 bases, with 7 bases lying between them. This CDR3 has 14 amino acids. The V gene's germline CDR1 is MNHEY and CDR2 SMNVEV (reference sequence). CDR3 sequence reads: CASSLSWTNQPQHF. The CDR3 nucleotides read TGTGCCAGCAGTTTATCATGGACTAATCAGCCCCAGCATTTT.

The chain uses TRBV5-8 and TRBJ2-7; no clear D gene. V gave up 0 bases and J gave up 3 bases, with 7 bases separating them. CDR3 size: 13 residues. The germline gives CDR1 SGHTS, CDR2 YDEGEE. CDR3 nucleotides: TGTGCCAGCAGCTTGGATCTGAGCTACGAGCAGTACTTC. Encoded protein: CASSLDLSYEQYF.

This sequence joins TRBV5-4 and TRBJ2-6; D perhaps matches TRBD2 (7 bases). CDR1 and CDR2 (germline): SGHNT, YYREEE (reference sequence). Between the trimmed V and J ends, which lost 4 bases and 2 bases, there was a span of 16 bases. The CDR3 length is 17 residues. The chain's CDR3 is CASSPRAGAAGANVLTF. CDR3 sequence (DNA): TGTGCCAGCAGCCCCCGGGCGGGGGCGGCTGGGGCCAACGTCCTGACTTTC. Complete variable domain (other parts from reference TRBV5-4 and TRBJ2-6): ETGVTQSPTHLIKTRGQQVTLRCSSQSGHNTVSWYQQALGQGPQFIFQYYREEENGRGNFPPRFSGLQFPNYSSELNVNALELDDSALYLCASSPRAGAAGANVLTFGAGSRLTVL.

J is TRBJ2-1 and V is TRBV2; 10 bases match TRBD2. V lost 5 bases and J lost 3; bases outside the gene matches: 4. The CDR3 runs to 15 residues. Germline V CDR1 and CDR2: SNHLY, FYNNEI. Here the CDR3 reads CASSNLAGVYNEQFF. The CDR3, as DNA: TGTGCCAGCAGTAATCTAGCGGGAGTCTACAATGAGCAGTTCTTC.

This clone was seen more than once but under ten times. The chain couples TRBV3-1 (or the pseudogene TRBV3-2) to TRBJ2-1, with 9 bases identical to TRBD2. The germline gives CDR1 LGHDT, CDR2 YNNKEL (reference sequence). The CDR3 runs 16 residues. Germline trimming cut 1 base from V and 5 bases from J; bases unmatched to any gene: 6. CDR3 region: CASSQVGSGGNNEQFF. The CDR3 DNA follows: TGTGCCAGCAGCCAAGTTGGTAGCGGGGGTAACAATGAGCAGTTCTTC.

The chain couples TRBV6-5 to TRBJ2-3; TRBD1 agrees at 8 bases. Germline CDR1 reads MNHEY; CDR2 reads SVGAGI. This CDR3 is built from 14 residues. Trimming at V came to 6 bases and at J to 6 bases, leaving 8 bases not matched to a gene. CDR3 bases: TGTGCCAGCAGAATTGACAGGGGTCGGGATACGCAGTATTTT. Protein: CASRIDRGRDTQYF.

The V gene is TRBV7-9, the J gene TRBJ1-2; 7 positions match TRBD1. The junction had 6 bases not matched to a gene; V was cut back by 5 bases and J by 0 bases. CDR3 length: 15 residues. Germline lookup yields CDR1 SEHNR and CDR2 FQNEAQ (reference sequence). DNA of the CDR3: TGTGCCAGCAGCGCGGGACAGCTTTCTAACTATGGCTACACCTTC. As protein: CASSAGQLSNYGYTF.

This chain uses TRBV2 with TRBJ1-1, with TRBD1 matching 10 bases. Germline CDR1 reads SNHLY; CDR2 reads FYNNEI. The CDR3 spans 13 residues. Unmatched junction bases numbered 5, after V lost 6 bases and J lost 7 bases. CDR3: CASRVTGGVEAFF. In DNA, the CDR3 is TGTGCCAGCAGAGTGACAGGGGGCGTTGAAGCTTTCTTT.

The genes are TRBV6-5 and TRBJ2-1; a possible D gene is TRBD2 (5 bases). The CDR3 runs to 15 residues. Germline lookup yields CDR1 MNHEY and CDR2 SVGAGI. Trimming left V 0 bases short and J 10 bases short, with 16 bases between. CDR3 in amino acids: CASSYSLARYGEQFF. In nucleotides, the CDR3 is TGTGCCAGCAGTTACTCTCTAGCTAGATATGGGGAGCAGTTCTTC.

J is TRBJ1-1 and V is TRBV4-1; TRBD1 matches 7 bases. The germline gives CDR1 MGHRA, CDR2 YSYEKL. This CDR3 is 15 amino acids long. V shed 3 bases, J shed 3 bases, and the junction held 7 bases outside the gene matches. The CDR3 DNA sequence: TGCGCCAGCAGCCACATGGCAGGGGGTGACACTGAAGCTTTCTTT. Its translation is CASSHMAGGDTEAFF.

CDR3 in DNA: TGTGCCAGCAGTGCAGGATCACTCCAAGAGACCCAGTACTTC. It codes for CASSAGSLQETQYF. V is TRBV6-6 and J is TRBJ2-5; D gene ambiguous. V was cut by 5 bases and J by 1 base, with 11 bases left in between. The CDR3 runs to 14 residues. Germline V lookup: CDR1 MNHNY, CDR2 SVGAGI (reference sequence).

The chain employs TRBV6-6 and TRBJ1-4; TRBD1 agrees at 9 bases. The germline gives CDR1 MNHNY, CDR2 SVGAGI (reference sequence). The V gene end was trimmed by 6 bases and the J gene end by 8 bases; junction bases not matched to a gene: 7. This CDR3 comprises 14 residues. CDR3 in amino acids: CASRSQGAREKLFF. The CDR3 coding sequence is TGTGCCAGCAGATCACAGGGGGCTAGGGAAAAACTGTTTTTT.

The J gene is TRBJ2-3, the V gene TRBV24-1; D may be TRBD2 (7 bases). V was cut by 0 bases and J by 2 bases, with 17 bases left in between. Germline assignment: CDR1 KGHDR and CDR2 SFDVKD. The CDR3 runs to 18 residues. The CDR3 protein is CATSDLEGGRLHTDTQYF. CDR3 bases: TGTGCCACCAGTGATTTGGAGGGGGGGCGTCTACACACAGATACGCAGTATTTT.

This chain uses TRBV7-3 with TRBJ1-3, with D unclear. Germline values: CDR1 SGHTA, CDR2 FQGTGA. Deletions cut 5 bases from V and 4 bases from J, with 12 bases between. The CDR3 runs to 14 residues. CDR3 residues: CASSPGWEGNTIYF. CDR3 in DNA: TGTGCCAGCAGCCCCGGCTGGGAGGGAAACACCATATATTTT.

The V call is TRBV2, the J call TRBJ2-1, with 8 nucleotides matching TRBD2. Looked up from germline, CDR1 is SNHLY and CDR2 is FYNNEI. The CDR3 spans 14 residues. The V and J ends lost 4 bases and 5 bases, in that order; junction bases with no gene match: 4. The CDR3 spells CASSVGGADNEQFF. CDR3 DNA: TGTGCCAGCAGTGTCGGGGGGGCGGACAATGAGCAGTTCTTC.

In its sample, this clone was seen once. The chain carries TRBV28 and TRBJ2-5; 7 bases are shared with TRBD1. Germline values: CDR1 MDHEN, CDR2 SYDVKM. The CDR3 runs 15 residues. Trimming cost V 4 bases and J 2 bases; bases outside gene matches: 7. CDR3 protein: CASSSSTGTQETQYF. In DNA, the CDR3 is TGTGCCAGCAGTTCATCGACAGGGACACAAGAGACCCAGTACTTC. Looking up the rest from reference TRBV28 and TRBJ2-5 gives the full variable domain: DVKVTQSSRYLVKRTGEKVFLECVQDMDHENMFWYRQDPGLGLRLIYFSYDVKMKEKGDIPEGYSVSREKKERFSLILESASTNQTSMYLCASSSSTGTQETQYFGPGTRLLVL.

This clone was detected only a few times. A junction boundary mismatches the germline segment, possibly from a read error. J is TRBJ2-1 and V is TRBV2, with D perhaps matching TRBD1 (5 bases). The CDR3 runs 11 residues. CDR1 and CDR2 from the germline V gene are SNHLY and FYNNEI. In nucleotides, the CDR3 is TGTGCCAGCAGTGTTTCAGGGATCGGCCTCTTC. This codes for CASSVSGIGLF.

The table lists this clone with a count of one. The chain combines TRBV11-2 with TRBJ2-5, with TRBD2 matching 11 bases. The length of the CDR3 is 17 residues. Germline V CDR1 and CDR2: SGHAT, FQNNGV. Trimming took 1 base from V and 4 from J; bases not matched to a gene: 8. The CDR3 sequence: CASSLVGDSGRAETQYF. For the CDR3, the DNA is TGTGCCAGCAGCTTAGTAGGGGATAGCGGGAGGGCAGAGACCCAGTACTTC.

The chain has TRBV11-2 and TRBJ1-4; D remains ambiguous. The CDR3 totals 12 residues. In germline, CDR1 is SGHAT, CDR2 FQNNGV. Trimming cost V 3 bases and J 6 bases, with 5 bases left between them. CDR3 protein: CASSFPYEKLFF. CDR3 DNA sequence: TGTGCCAGCAGCTTCCCTTATGAAAAACTGTTTTTT.

The gene calls are TRBV15 and TRBJ1-1, with D perhaps TRBD1 (5 bases). Germline-derived CDR1 and CDR2 are LNHNV and YYDKDF (reference sequence). V was cut by 6 bases and J by 1 base, with 9 bases left in between. This CDR3 is 13 amino acids long. The CDR3 sequence is CATRWGQNTEAFF. In DNA form, the CDR3 reads TGTGCCACCAGATGGGGCCAGAACACTGAAGCTTTCTTT.

As to this clone: The same CDR3 can be traced to other DNA sequences in this sample. The chain couples TRBV7-8 to TRBJ1-5; tentative D call: TRBD1 (5 bases). The CDR3 has 14 amino acids. CDR1 SGHVS and CDR2 FQNEAQ come from the germline V gene. The ends were cut back, 5 bases at V and 7 bases at J, with 15 bases in the middle. CDR3 protein: CASSQGGVGQPQHF. CDR3 DNA: TGTGCCAGCAGCCAGGGAGGGGTGGGGCAGCCCCAGCATTTT. Full variable domain (rest looked up from reference TRBV7-8 and TRBJ1-5): GAGVSQSPRYKVAKRGQDVALRCDPISGHVSLFWYQQALGQGPEFLTYFQNEAQLDKSGLPSDRFFAERPEGSVSTLKIQRTQQEDSAVYLCASSQGGVGQPQHFGDGTRLSIL.

V gene TRBV5-1 combines with J gene TRBJ2-7, with 12 bases fitting TRBD2. This CDR3 is 18 amino acids long. Germline trimming cut 2 bases from V and 2 bases from J; bases unmatched to any gene: 11. Germline V lookup: CDR1 SGHRS, CDR2 YFSETQ. The CDR3 here is CASSLLPFPSGGAYEQYF. In nucleotides, the CDR3 is TGCGCCAGCAGCTTACTGCCTTTCCCTAGCGGGGGGGCCTACGAGCAGTACTTC. Looking up the rest from reference TRBV5-1 and TRBJ2-7 gives the full variable domain: KAGVTQTPRYLIKTRGQQVTLSCSPISGHRSVSWYQQTPGQGLQFLFEYFSETQRNKGNFPGRFSGRQFSNSRSEMNVSTLELGDSALYLCASSLLPFPSGGAYEQYFGPGTRLTVT.

The chain uses TRBV19 and TRBJ2-1; D is unclear. Trimming took off 2 bases at V and 0 bases at J, with 14 bases between the two ends. CDR3 size: 17 residues. Germline V gene sequence: CDR1 LNHDA, CDR2 SQIVND (reference sequence). CDR3 coding DNA: TGTGCCAGTAGTATAAGCGCTTTTGAGAGCTCCTACAATGAGCAGTTCTTC. Translated, it gives CASSISAFESSYNEQFF.

The genes are TRBV7-6 and TRBJ2-7; TRBD1 matches 10 bases. Germline assignment: CDR1 SGHVS and CDR2 FNYEAQ. The V gene end was trimmed by 1 base and the J gene end by 7 bases; junction bases not matched to a gene: 7. This CDR3 has 15 residues. CDR3 DNA sequence: TGTGCCAGCAGCTTAGGAGGGACAGGGGTGGTAGAGCAGTACTTC. It specifies CASSLGGTGVVEQYF.

The chain couples TRBV29-1 to TRBJ2-5; 7 nucleotides line up with TRBD2. The length of the CDR3 is 14 residues. Germline CDR1 reads SQVTM; CDR2 reads ANQGSEA. After removal of 0 bases from V and 4 bases from J, the junction contained 5 bases not matched to a gene. The CDR3 coding sequence is TGCAGCGTTGAAGAAAAGGGGAGGGTAGAGACCCAGTACTTC. Residues: CSVEEKGRVETQYF.

This chain uses TRBV5-8 with TRBJ1-1; TRBD1 agrees at 10 bases. V shed 4 bases, J shed 4 bases, and the junction held 13 bases outside the gene matches. The germline V gene has CDR1 SGHTS and CDR2 YDEGEE. CDR3 length equals 17 residues. CDR3 sequence (DNA): TGTGCCAGCAGCGTACGACAGGGGGCGTTCTCGAGCACTGAAGCTTTCTTT. It codes for CASSVRQGAFSSTEAFF.